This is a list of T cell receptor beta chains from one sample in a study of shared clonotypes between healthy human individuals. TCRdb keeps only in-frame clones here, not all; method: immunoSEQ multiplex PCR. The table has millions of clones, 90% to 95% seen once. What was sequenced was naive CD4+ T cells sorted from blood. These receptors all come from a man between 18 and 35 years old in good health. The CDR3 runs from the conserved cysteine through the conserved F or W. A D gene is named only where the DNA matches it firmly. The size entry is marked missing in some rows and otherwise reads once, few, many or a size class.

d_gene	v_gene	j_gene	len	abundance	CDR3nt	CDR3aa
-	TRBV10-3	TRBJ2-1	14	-	TGTGCCATCTCCCCACGAAGCTCCTACAATGAGCAGTTCTTC	CAISPRSSYNEQFF
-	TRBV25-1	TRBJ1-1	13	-	TGTGCCAGCAGTGAAAGGGAGAACACTGAAGCTTTCTTT	CASSERENTEAFF
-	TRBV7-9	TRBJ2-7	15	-	TGTGCCAGCAGCTTAGAAACGGCGGTAGTGCTCGAGCAGTACTTC	CASSLETAVVLEQYF
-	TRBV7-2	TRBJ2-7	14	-	TGTGCCAGCACCAAAATGGTCGGGGTCTACGAGCAGTACTTC	CASTKMVGVYEQYF
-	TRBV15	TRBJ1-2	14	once	TGTGCCACCAGCAGAGAGGCCGCTAACTATGGCTACACCTTC	CATSREAANYGYTF
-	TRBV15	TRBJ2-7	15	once	TGTGCCACCAGCAGAGATAGAGGTGCCCCGGATGGGCAGTACTTC	CATSRDRGAPDGQYF
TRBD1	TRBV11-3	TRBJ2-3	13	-	TGTGCCAGCAGCTTAAGGGGGCCAGATACGCAGTATTTT	CASSLRGPDTQYF
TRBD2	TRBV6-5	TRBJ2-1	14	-	TGTGCCAGCAGGGGACTAGCGGGAGAAAGTAAGCAGTTCTTC	CASRGLAGESKQFF
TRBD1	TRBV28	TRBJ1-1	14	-	TGTGCCAGCACCTGGGACAGGATTAACACTGAAGCTTTCTTT	CASTWDRINTEAFF
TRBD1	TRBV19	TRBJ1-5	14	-	TGTGCCAGTAGTTTGACAGGGGTGAGGCAGCCCCAGCATTTT	CASSLTGVRQPQHF
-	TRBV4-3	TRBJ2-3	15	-	TGCGCCAGCAGCCAAGATCTTGGTAGCACAGATACGCAGTATTTT	CASSQDLGSTDTQYF
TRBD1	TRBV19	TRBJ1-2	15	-	TGTGCCAGCCAAGGTGTGGCAGGGGGCGACTATGGCTACACCTTC	CASQGVAGGDYGYTF
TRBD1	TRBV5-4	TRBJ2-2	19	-	TGTGCCAGCAGCTTGAATTCTGGTGCGGGGACAGGGGGCATCGGGGAGCTGTTTTTT	CASSLNSGAGTGGIGELFF
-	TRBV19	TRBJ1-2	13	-	TGTGCCAGTAGACGGGGGGAAATCTATGGCTACACCTTC	CASRRGEIYGYTF
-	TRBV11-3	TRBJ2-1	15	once	TGTGCCAGCAGCTTAGAGGGTACGGCAAACAATGAGCAGTTCTTC	CASSLEGTANNEQFF
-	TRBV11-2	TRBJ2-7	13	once	TGTGCCAGCAGCTTAGGGAGGGTTGGAGAGCAGTACTTC	CASSLGRVGEQYF
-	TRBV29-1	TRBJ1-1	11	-	TGCAGCGTTTATTCCTCTGTGGAAGCTTTCTTT	CSVYSSVEAFF
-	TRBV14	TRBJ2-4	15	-	TGTGCCAGCAGCACTGGACAGCTAGCCAAAAACATTCAGTACTTC	CASSTGQLAKNIQYF
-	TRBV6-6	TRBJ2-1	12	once	TGTGCCAGCAGTGGAGGGGGGAATGAGCAGTTCTTC	CASSGGGNEQFF
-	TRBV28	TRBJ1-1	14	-	TGTGCCAGCACCGTAAGCCGCAGGGGAGGTGAAGCTTTCTTT	CASTVSRRGGEAFF
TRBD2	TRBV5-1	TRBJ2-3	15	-	TGCGCCAGCAGCCTTCTCGGGACTAGTACAGATACGCAGTATTTT	CASSLLGTSTDTQYF
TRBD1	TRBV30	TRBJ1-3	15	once	TGTGCCTGGAGTGTAGGAGGGGGCCGGGGAAACACCATATATTTT	CAWSVGGGRGNTIYF
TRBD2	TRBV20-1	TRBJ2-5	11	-	TGCAGTCCGGGGGGCCAAGAGACCCAGTACTTC	CSPGGQETQYF
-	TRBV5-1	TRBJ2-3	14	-	TGCGCCAGCAGCTCCGTGTACCCAGGGGATACGCAGTATTTT	CASSSVYPGDTQYF